A selection of T cell receptor beta chains follows, all from one sample in a study of T cells after yellow fever vaccination. MiXCR, run by TCRdb on the 5' RACE reads, gives a single entry per CDR3 protein. The data hold 550,000 or so distinct CDR3 sequences, with over 15% observed a single time. Sequences were derived from PBMCs, sampled 15 days after the yellow fever booster vaccination. The receptors originated from a man aged 25 to 40 who received the YFV17D yellow fever vaccine. The CDR3 runs from the conserved cysteine through the conserved F or W. A D gene is named only where the DNA matches it firmly. A row's size may be missing; if present it is once, few, many or a size class.

clone_size | d_call | j_call | v_call | cdr3_aa | cdr3_nt
few | - | TRBJ2-3 | TRBV6-2/TRBV6-3 | CASSPSDSRFITQYF | TGTGCCAGCAGTCCTTCCGACAGCCGGTTCATTACGCAGTATTTT
- | TRBD2 | TRBJ2-1 | TRBV5-6 | CASSLGLAGVSPFF | TGTGCCAGCAGCTTGGGACTAGCGGGAGTGTCGCCGTTCTTC
- | - | TRBJ2-5 | TRBV20-1 | CSARGWGADETQYF | TGCAGTGCTAGGGGGTGGGGAGCGGATGAGACCCAGTACTTC
- | - | TRBJ2-3 | TRBV21-1 | CASSNPPISGIADTQYF | TGTGCCAGCAGCAACCCCCCAATTAGCGGGATCGCAGATACGCAGTATTTT
few | - | TRBJ2-1 | TRBV7-7 | CASSLAGAKNEQFF | TGTGCTAGCAGCTTAGCTGGGGCTAAGAATGAGCAGTTCTTC
- | TRBD1 | TRBJ2-7 | TRBV6-2/TRBV6-3 | CASTSRQGPYEQYF | TGTGCCAGCACATCAAGACAGGGACCCTACGAGCAGTACTTC
few | - | TRBJ2-1 | TRBV7-8 | CASSYRGLAGESEQFF | TGTGCCAGCAGCTACAGGGGGCTAGCGGGAGAGAGTGAGCAGTTCTTC
many | - | TRBJ1-1 | TRBV28 | CASSTAPPNTEAFF | TGTGCCAGCAGTACTGCTCCCCCGAACACTGAAGCTTTCTTT
few | TRBD2 | TRBJ2-3 | TRBV20-1 | CSVGTSGREIIMVDTQYF | TGCAGTGTCGGGACTAGCGGGAGGGAGATCATCATGGTGGATACGCAGTATTTT
- | - | TRBJ2-7 | TRBV19 | CASGAGVYEQYF | TGTGCCAGTGGAGCAGGGGTGTACGAGCAGTACTTC
few | - | TRBJ1-1 | TRBV5-6 | CASSLREEAFF | TGTGCCAGCAGCTTGAGGGAAGAAGCTTTCTTT
few | TRBD1 | TRBJ1-2 | TRBV7-2 | CASSLDREGYGYTF | TGTGCCAGCAGCTTGGACAGGGAAGGCTATGGCTACACCTTC
- | - | TRBJ1-1 | TRBV15 | CATSRDPGLENSEAFF | TGTGCCACCAGCAGAGACCCGGGACTGGAAAACTCTGAAGCTTTCTTT
- | - | TRBJ1-4 | TRBV2 | CASSPGGTFWVREKLFF | TGTGCCAGCAGCCCCGGCGGTACGTTTTGGGTGCGTGAAAAACTGTTTTTT
- | - | TRBJ2-3 | TRBV10-3 | CAISSGATDTQYF | TGTGCCATCAGCTCCGGGGCGACAGATACGCAGTATTTT
few | - | TRBJ2-7 | TRBV5-1 | CASSPTLRHTRDEQYF | TGCGCCAGCAGCCCCACCCTTCGACATACCCGTGACGAGCAGTACTTC
- | TRBD2 | TRBJ2-7 | TRBV20-1 | CSASDPLAGSSYEQYF | TGCAGTGCTAGTGACCCTCTAGCGGGCAGCTCCTACGAGCAGTACTTC
once | - | TRBJ2-7 | TRBV7-2 | CASGGELDEQYF | TGTGCCAGCGGAGGGGAGTTAGACGAGCAGTACTTC
- | - | TRBJ1-2 | TRBV5-1 | CASSTGQNYGYTF | TGCGCCAGCAGCACCGGACAAAACTATGGCTACACCTTC
- | - | TRBJ2-2 | TRBV20-1 | CCARDSRTAANTGELFF | TGCTGTGCTAGAGATTCAAGGACAGCCGCGAACACCGGGGAGCTGTTTTTT
- | - | TRBJ2-7 | TRBV6-2/TRBV6-3 | CASSPLFEQYF | TGTGCCAGCAGCCCCTTATTTGAGCAGTACTTC
- | - | TRBJ2-3 | TRBV6-5 | CASSSPSLRDTQYF | TGTGCCAGCAGTTCCCCCAGCTTAAGGGATACGCAGTATTTT
few | - | TRBJ2-1 | TRBV5-1 | CASSLAKDSGPNEQFF | TGCGCCAGCAGCTTGGCCAAGGACTCCGGTCCTAATGAGCAGTTCTTC
- | - | TRBJ2-3 | TRBV18 | CASSIDRTFTDTQYF | TGTGCCAGCTCAATTGACAGGACCTTCACAGATACGCAGTATTTT
- | - | TRBJ2-1 | TRBV5-1 | CASSYEWYEQFF | TGCGCCAGCAGCTATGAGTGGTATGAGCAGTTCTTC
few | - | TRBJ1-1 | TRBV7-9 | CASSSRVSYTEAFF | TGTGCCAGCAGCTCCAGGGTGAGTTACACTGAAGCTTTCTTT
- | TRBD2 | TRBJ2-1 | TRBV7-3 | CASSARLTSGRSNPYNEQFF | TGTGCCAGCAGCGCAAGGTTGACTAGCGGGAGGTCCAATCCCTACAATGAGCAGTTCTTC
- | TRBD2 | TRBJ2-3 | TRBV7-9 | CASSIAGDSDTQYF | TGTGCCAGCAGTATAGCGGGAGACTCAGATACGCAGTATTTT
few | TRBD1 | TRBJ1-1 | TRBV25-1 | CASRQGASEAFF | TGTGCCAGCAGACAGGGGGCTTCTGAAGCTTTCTTT
- | TRBD1 | TRBJ2-7 | TRBV30 | CAWIRTGGISYEQYF | TGTGCCTGGATCCGAACAGGGGGCATTTCCTACGAGCAGTACTTC
few | - | TRBJ2-7 | TRBV6-1 | CASSDVWDHEQYF | TGTGCCAGCAGTGATGTCTGGGACCACGAGCAGTACTTC
- | TRBD1 | TRBJ1-4 | TRBV20-1 | CSARRQGADEKLFF | TGCAGTGCTAGGAGACAGGGGGCGGATGAAAAACTGTTTTTT
few | - | TRBJ1-5 | TRBV19 | CASSIAAEIYSNQPQHF | TGTGCCAGTAGTATAGCCGCGGAGATTTATAGCAATCAGCCCCAGCATTTT
- | TRBD1 | TRBJ2-2 | TRBV20-1 | CSASGTGITGELFF | TGCAGTGCTAGTGGGACAGGGATCACCGGGGAGCTGTTTTTT